This T cell receptor beta chain was captured by sequencing in a study of cytomegalovirus exposure and HLA in healthy donors. Study-wide points: TCR beta sequences reportedly predicted the HLA-A and HLA-B alleles of most subjects accurately. Judged likely to be a sequencing artifact was a cluster of highly shared sequence variants.

It was with 60 Vbeta and 13 Jbeta primers that the PCR ran. TCRdb keeps only in-frame clones here, not all; method: immunoSEQ multiplex PCR. Here the sample spans approximately 150,000 clones, around 83% being singletons. This clone was seen just once. Its matching antigen is unknown. When sampled, the donors appeared nominally healthy, though they likely had unrecorded immune exposures. Sequencing used PBMCs. The origin of this receptor is a man aged 50 to 59 in good health and CMV-seropositive.

The CDR3 nucleotides are TGCAGCGTTGGAAGGGACAGGGGAGCGTACGAGCAGTACTTC. Translation: CSVGRDRGAYEQYF. The chain combines TRBV29-1 with TRBJ2-7, with TRBD1 matching 10 bases. The V segment lost 4 bases and the J segment 4 bases; nucleotides outside the gene matches: 7. Per germline, CDR1 SQVTM and CDR2 ANQGSEA. The CDR3 runs to 14 residues.